The 18 T cell receptor beta chains given below trace back to one sample, sequenced in a study of T cells in localized non-small cell lung cancer. This table comes from immunoSEQ multiplex PCR, and its TCRdb copy is limited to in-frame clones, with some not included. This repertoire shows 23,000 or so clones, 88% found once; its top ten account for under 10%. This specimen consisted of peripheral blood mononuclear cells, obtained before any cancer treatment. The receptor source for this set is a woman aged 40-75 years with stage III lung adenocarcinoma.

This clone was detected only a few times. The gene calls are TRBV5-5 and TRBJ2-1; 7 nucleotides align to TRBD2. CDR1 SGHKS and CDR2 YYEKEE come from the germline V gene (reference sequence). The length of the CDR3 is 17 residues. The V segment lost 0 bases and the J segment 1 base; nucleotides outside the gene matches: 7. The CDR3 DNA follows: TGTGCCAGCAGCTTGGGTGGGAGGGCCAGATCCTACAATGAGCAGTTCTTC. Translation gives CASSLGGRARSYNEQFF.

The chain couples TRBV15 to TRBJ2-1; 8 nucleotides agree with TRBD2. The CDR3 runs to 19 residues. Trimming cost V 0 bases and J 2 bases; bases outside gene matches: 12. Germline CDR1 is LNHNV and CDR2 is YYDKDF (reference sequence). This CDR3 is CATSRDLLAEGRTYNEQFF. The CDR3 nucleotides read TGTGCCACCAGCAGAGATCTACTAGCGGAGGGACGAACCTACAATGAGCAGTTCTTC.

This clone appeared once. The rearrangement joins TRBV19 to TRBJ2-2, with 11 bases lining up with TRBD2. Germline V gives CDR1 LNHDA, CDR2 SQIVND (reference sequence). The CDR3 runs to 18 residues. V shed 9 bases and J 4 bases; nucleotides not matched to a gene: 16. The CDR3 region is CASRPDDSGRATTGELFF. Here the CDR3 DNA reads TGTGCCAGCCGGCCCGATGATAGCGGGAGGGCCACCACCGGGGAGCTGTTTTTT.

The rearrangement uses TRBV19 and TRBJ2-3; 8 nucleotides line up with TRBD1. The CDR3 is 14 amino acids. CDR1 and CDR2 from the germline V gene are LNHDA and SQIVND (reference sequence). With V trimmed by 7 bases and J by 5 bases, 8 bases remained unmatched. The CDR3 spells CASKRTGREDTQYF. The CDR3 bases are TGTGCCAGTAAACGGACAGGGCGTGAAGATACGCAGTATTTT.

J is TRBJ2-3 and V is TRBV7-7; 8 nucleotides agree with TRBD1. V was clipped by 1 base and J by 4 bases; unmatched bases: 4. Germline assignment: CDR1 SSHAT and CDR2 FNYEAQ (reference sequence). The CDR3 extends over 15 amino acids. The CDR3: CASSLGADRADTQYF. DNA of the CDR3: TGTGCCAGCAGCTTAGGGGCGGACAGGGCAGATACGCAGTATTTT.

This chain uses TRBV5-4 with TRBJ1-4, with D tentatively TRBD1 (5 bases). Germline V gene lookup returns CDR1 SGHNT and CDR2 YYREEE (reference sequence). Trimming cost V 2 bases and J 8 bases, with 16 bases left between them. The CDR3 is made up of 15 amino acids. The CDR3 protein is CASSFMGGRREKLFF. The CDR3 DNA sequence: TGTGCCAGCAGCTTCATGGGGGGACGGCGGGAAAAACTGTTTTTT. The full variable domain, in which reference TRBV5-4 and TRBJ1-4 provide the parts outside the CDR3, is ETGVTQSPTHLIKTRGQQVTLRCSSQSGHNTVSWYQQALGQGPQFIFQYYREEENGRGNFPPRFSGLQFPNYSSELNVNALELDDSALYLCASSFMGGRREKLFFGSGTQLSVL.

This sequence joins TRBV5-4 and TRBJ1-2; 8 nucleotides align to TRBD1. Germline lookup yields CDR1 SGHNT and CDR2 YYREEE (reference sequence). The CDR3 loop spans 13 amino acids. The junction had 3 bases not matched to a gene; V was cut back by 4 bases and J by 4 bases. As DNA, the CDR3 is TGTGCCAGCAGCCCGGACAGGGCCTATGGCTACACCTTC. It is translated as CASSPDRAYGYTF.

This sequence joins TRBV27 and TRBJ2-7, with 8 bases aligning to TRBD1. With 2 bases clipped from V and 6 bases from J, the junction kept 12 bases outside the gene matches. CDR3 length: 16 amino acids. Germline CDR1 is MNHEY and CDR2 is SMNVEV (reference sequence). The CDR3 DNA reads as TGTGCCAGCAGTTTAATTTCGATTGGACAGGGCGGCGAGCAGTACTTC. Protein product: CASSLISIGQGGEQYF.

The chain employs TRBV5-8 and TRBJ2-3; D unresolved. This CDR3 region has 12 residues. Trimming left V 4 bases short and J 7 bases short, with 10 bases between. The V gene's germline CDR1 is SGHTS and CDR2 YDEGEE. CDR3 nucleotide sequence: TGTGCCAGCAGCCCAGCACCTCATACGCAGTATTTT. Its protein is CASSPAPHTQYF. Combining the CDR3 with reference TRBV5-8 and TRBJ2-3 gives the whole variable domain EAGVTQSPTHLIKTRGQQATLRCSPISGHTSVYWYQQALGLGLQFLLWYDEGEERNRGNFPPRFSGRQFPNYSSELNVNALELEDSALYLCASSPAPHTQYFGPGTRLTVL.

The chain recombines TRBV28 with TRBJ1-1, with a tentative D call TRBD1 (5 bases). This CDR3 spans 14 amino acids. The germline V gene encodes CDR1 MDHEN and CDR2 SYDVKM. Trimming removed 5 bases at V and 1 base at J, with 11 bases between. The CDR3 sequence is CASSLPGGNTEAFF. CDR3 DNA sequence: TGTGCCAGCAGTCTCCCCGGGGGGAACACTGAAGCTTTCTTT.

This clone showed up just once. The chain links TRBV30 to TRBJ2-2; D not resolved. Germline values: CDR1 GTSNPN, CDR2 SVGIG (reference sequence). V was pared by 0 bases and J by 6 bases, with 2 bases between. The length of the CDR3 is 11 residues. DNA of the CDR3: TGTGCCTGGAGTGTATCCGGGGAGCTGTTTTTT. Its translation is CAWSVSGELFF.

The rearrangement uses TRBV7-9 and TRBJ2-1, with 9 bases lining up with TRBD1. Looked up from germline, CDR1 is SEHNR and CDR2 is FQNEAQ (reference sequence). After removal of 5 bases from V and 4 bases from J, the junction contained 12 bases not matched to a gene. The CDR3 spans 17 residues. Here the CDR3 DNA reads TGTGCCAGCAGCAAATCAGCTGAGACAGGGGGGTACAATGAGCAGTTCTTC. Protein product: CASSKSAETGGYNEQFF.

The chain carries TRBV5-1 and TRBJ2-5; D remains ambiguous. Germline V gives CDR1 SGHRS, CDR2 YFSETQ. V shed 0 bases and J shed 4 bases, with 7 bases lying between them. The CDR3 length is 13 residues. CDR3 region: CASSLGPVETQYF. The CDR3 DNA sequence: TGCGCCAGCAGCTTGGGGCCGGTAGAGACCCAGTACTTC. Full variable domain (outside the CDR3, taken from reference TRBV5-1 and TRBJ2-5): KAGVTQTPRYLIKTRGQQVTLSCSPISGHRSVSWYQQTPGQGLQFLFEYFSETQRNKGNFPGRFSGRQFSNSRSEMNVSTLELGDSALYLCASSLGPVETQYFGPGTRLLVL.

V usage is TRBV21-1 and J usage is TRBJ1-2. TRBV21-1 is annotated as a pseudogene. The CDR3 has 10 residues. The CDR3 spells CATSNAGYTF. In DNA, the CDR3 is TGTGCCACCTCTAACGCTGGCTACACCTTC.

This chain uses TRBV7-9 with TRBJ2-5, with D perhaps TRBD2 (5 bases). The germline V gene encodes CDR1 SEHNR and CDR2 FQNEAQ (reference sequence). The CDR3 sequence is 16 residues long. Trimming left V 4 bases short and J 2 bases short, with 17 bases between. The CDR3, as DNA: TGTGCCAGCAGCTCTCGGACTCAGGCCCTTCAAGAGACCCAGTACTTC. Its translation is CASSSRTQALQETQYF.

J is TRBJ2-1 and V is TRBV7-3, with D uncertain. V lost 2 bases, J lost 0 bases, and 8 bases lay in between. Germline V gives CDR1 SGHTA, CDR2 FQGTGA. CDR3 size: 15 residues. CDR3 sequence reads: CASSLDMSSYNEQFF. CDR3 in DNA: TGTGCCAGCAGCTTAGACATGAGCTCCTACAATGAGCAGTTCTTC.

With regard to this clone: Mismatch with germline at one junction end may stem from a read error. V usage is TRBV6-6 and J usage is TRBJ1-3, with D possibly being TRBD1 (5 bases). The CDR3 has 14 residues. Germline CDR1 and CDR2: MNHNY and SVGAGI (reference sequence). The chain's CDR3 is CVSLLTASGNTIYF. The DNA for the CDR3 is TGTGTCAGCCTCCTGACAGCCTCTGGAAACACCATATATTTT.

This clone came up once. The V call is TRBV6-1, the J call TRBJ2-1; D may be TRBD2 (6 bases). In germline, CDR1 is MNHNS, CDR2 SASEGT. Deletions cut 0 bases from V and 0 bases from J, with 6 bases between. CDR3 size: 15 residues. Here the CDR3 reads CASSEAAGSYNEQFF. Here the CDR3 DNA reads TGTGCCAGCAGTGAAGCAGCGGGCTCCTACAATGAGCAGTTCTTC.